The sequence of this T cell receptor beta chain was determined in a study of vaccination effects on CD4 cells after COVID-19. About the research overall: The second dose preceded post-vaccine samples by a median of 72 days.

Prior to sequencing, the ViraFEST assay stimulated PBMC with viral peptide pools, which expanded the antigen-specific CD4+ T cells. CD4+ T cell isolation took place after 10 days of culture. BNT162b2 vaccine or mRNA-1273 vaccine was given to participants in two doses. This table comes from immunoSEQ multiplex PCR, and its TCRdb copy is limited to in-frame clones, with some not included. The data contain some 30,000 clones, more than 55% of them singletons. With respect to this clone: What it recognizes is unknown.

CDR1 DFQATT and CDR2 SNEGSKA come from the germline V gene (reference sequence). The J segment lost 5 bases and the V segment lost 3 bases, leaving 7 bases of the junction unmatched. The CDR3 has 15 amino acids. This sample comprised CD4+ T cells from PBMCs cultured with SARS-CoV-2 spike peptides, obtained after COVID-19 vaccination. This receptor was identified in a human donor who received a COVID-19 vaccine. The rearrangement links TRBV20-1 to TRBJ1-4; 9 positions agree with TRBD1. Written as DNA, the CDR3 is TGCAGTGCTAGTTTACCCGGGACAGGGAATGAAAAACTGTTTTTT. It is translated as CSASLPGTGNEKLFF.